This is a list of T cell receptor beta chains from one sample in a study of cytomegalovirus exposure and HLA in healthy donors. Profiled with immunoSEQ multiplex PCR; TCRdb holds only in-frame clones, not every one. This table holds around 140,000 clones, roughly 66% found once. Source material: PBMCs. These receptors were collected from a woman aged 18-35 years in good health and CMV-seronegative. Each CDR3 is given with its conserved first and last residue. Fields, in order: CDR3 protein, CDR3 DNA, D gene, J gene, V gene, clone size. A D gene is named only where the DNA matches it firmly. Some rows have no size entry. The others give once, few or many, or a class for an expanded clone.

CDR3: CASSSRGGEDTQYF
DNA: TGTGCCAGTAGTTCCCGGGGGGGCGAAGATACGCAGTATTTT
D: TRBD2
J: TRBJ2-3
V: TRBV19
size: few

CDR3: CASSFGDRVYEQYF
DNA: TGTGCCAGCAGCTTTGGGGACAGGGTCTACGAGCAGTACTTC
D: TRBD1
J: TRBJ2-7
V: TRBV5-5
size: -

CDR3: CASSSGQSYGYTF
DNA: TGTGCCAGCAGCTCCGGTCAAAGCTATGGCTACACCTTC
D: -
J: TRBJ1-2
V: TRBV14
size: -

CDR3: CASSENVQGYYGYTF
DNA: TGTGCCAGCAGTGAAAATGTTCAGGGGTACTATGGCTACACCTTC
D: -
J: TRBJ1-2
V: TRBV6-1
size: -

CDR3: CASATGTGTSRYF
DNA: TGTGCCAGCGCGACCGGGACAGGGACATCTCGGTACTTC
D: TRBD1
J: TRBJ2-7
V: TRBV19
size: -

CDR3: CASSSPGLRAEAFF
DNA: TGTGCCAGCAGTTCCCCAGGCCTCCGCGCTGAAGCTTTCTTT
D: -
J: TRBJ1-1
V: TRBV28
size: -

CDR3: CASSLARQGSAGNTIYF
DNA: TGTGCCAGCAGCTTAGCCCGACAGGGGTCCGCTGGAAACACCATATATTTT
D: TRBD1
J: TRBJ1-3
V: TRBV7-2
size: -

CDR3: CASSGTGTENIQYF
DNA: TGTGCCAGCAGTGGGACCGGGACAGAAAACATTCAGTACTTC
D: TRBD1
J: TRBJ2-4
V: TRBV9
size: -

CDR3: CAIEAGGQEDTQYF
DNA: TGTGCCATCGAGGCGGGGGGGCAGGAAGATACGCAGTATTTT
D: TRBD2
J: TRBJ2-3
V: TRBV10-3
size: -

CDR3: CSVTGDLTYEQYF
DNA: TGCAGCGTGACAGGGGATCTTACCTACGAGCAGTACTTC
D: TRBD1
J: TRBJ2-7
V: TRBV29-1
size: -

CDR3: CASSLFISAGGAPSYTF
DNA: TGTGCCAGCAGCTTATTTATATCCGCGGGGGGGGCGCCAAGCTACACCTTC
D: -
J: TRBJ1-2
V: TRBV7-2
size: -

CDR3: CASSHWTGASEKLFF
DNA: TGCGCCAGCAGCCACTGGACAGGGGCTAGCGAAAAACTGTTTTTT
D: TRBD1
J: TRBJ1-4
V: TRBV4-3
size: once

CDR3: CASSRDRGTYAWGYTF
DNA: TGTGCCAGCAGCCGCGACAGGGGTACCTATGCGTGGGGCTACACCTTC
D: TRBD1
J: TRBJ1-2
V: TRBV7-9
size: -

CDR3: CASSGDPFGANVLTF
DNA: TGTGCCAGTAGTGGAGACCCTTTTGGGGCCAACGTCCTGACTTTC
D: -
J: TRBJ2-6
V: TRBV19
size: few

CDR3: CASSLPAGQKNTEAFF
DNA: TGTGCCAGCAGTCTACCCGCCGGACAGAAGAACACTGAAGCTTTCTTT
D: -
J: TRBJ1-1
V: TRBV28
size: -

CDR3: CATSRRDREIPEAFF
DNA: TGTGCCACCAGCAGACGGGACAGGGAGATTCCTGAAGCTTTCTTT
D: TRBD1
J: TRBJ1-1
V: TRBV15
size: -

CDR3: CASSLLGGVMQPQHF
DNA: TGTGCCAGCAGCTTGTTGGGAGGGGTAATGCAGCCCCAGCATTTT
D: -
J: TRBJ1-5
V: TRBV7-9
size: few

CDR3: CASSQDGVRGYTF
DNA: TGCGCCAGCAGCCAAGACGGTGTTCGGGGCTACACCTTC
D: -
J: TRBJ1-2
V: TRBV4-3
size: -

CDR3: CASSLDHSPLTEQFF
DNA: TGTGCCAGCAGCTTAGATCATAGCCCCTTAACTGAGCAGTTCTTC
D: -
J: TRBJ2-1
V: TRBV11-2
size: -

CDR3: CASSDRLETEAFF
DNA: TGTGCCAGCAGTGACAGACTAGAGACTGAAGCTTTCTTT
D: -
J: TRBJ1-1
V: TRBV7-2
size: -

CDR3: CASRNTQGRDNEKLFF
DNA: TGCGCCAGCAGGAATACACAGGGGCGGGATAATGAAAAACTGTTTTTT
D: TRBD1
J: TRBJ1-4
V: TRBV10-1
size: -